Sequencing of this T cell receptor beta chain was carried out in a study of cytomegalovirus exposure and HLA in healthy donors. A multiplex PCR was run with 60 Vbeta primers and 13 Jbeta primers. TCRdb's table, derived via immunoSEQ multiplex PCR, lists solely in-frame clones and lacks some. The sample contains some 30,000 clones, 75% to 85% of which appear only once. Germline values: CDR1 MNHNS, CDR2 SASEGT. This CDR3 has 15 residues. About this clone: An end of the junction does not agree with germline; a read error may underlie this.

The sequencing sample was made of PBMCs. The V gene is TRBV6-1, the J gene TRBJ1-6, with D possibly TRBD1 on 6 matching bases. The TCR sequence derives from a woman aged 18-30 years in good health and CMV-seronegative. This CDR3 reads CASSARGMDNSPLNF. The CDR3 region has the DNA TGTGCCAGCAGTGCCAGGGGAATGGATAATTCACCCCTCAACTTT.